The next 25 T cell receptor beta chains were all read from a single sample in a study of CD8+CD57+ T cells in acquired aplastic anemia. Genomic DNA acted as the template from which TCR beta VDJ combination and CDR3 sequence profiling were carried out. TCRdb re-analysed the reads in MiXCR, keeping a single row per CDR3 protein. The sample lists 80,000 or so distinct CDR3 sequences; 60% to 75% were seen once. Those patients picked for sequencing had displayed CD8+CD57+ cell expansion on flow cytometry. Sequenced: sorted CD4+, CD8+, or CD8+CD57+ T cells (not recorded which) from PBMCs. The receptors here all came from a human donor with aplastic anemia.

Only a few counts were recorded for this clonotype. The chain links TRBV12-5 to TRBJ2-1; 9 bases match TRBD2. Germline assignment: CDR1 LGHNT and CDR2 FRNRAP. The CDR3 extends over 18 amino acids. Losses at the gene ends were 2 bases for V and 0 bases for J; bases not matched to a gene: 8. Here the CDR3 DNA reads TGTGCTAGTGGTTTGATCGATAGCGGGAGCAACTCCTACAATGAGCAGTTCTTC. Translated: CASGLIDSGSNSYNEQFF.

The rearrangement joins TRBV2 to TRBJ2-7; the D gene is possibly TRBD1 (6 bases). Germline values: CDR1 SNHLY, CDR2 FYNNEI. Trimming left V 0 bases short and J 4 bases short, with 13 bases between. The CDR3 extends over 15 amino acids. The chain's CDR3 is CASSEAEWGLYEQYF. CDR3 nucleotides: TGTGCCAGCAGTGAAGCGGAGTGGGGGCTATACGAGCAGTACTTC. Full variable domain (rest looked up from reference TRBV2 and TRBJ2-7): EPEVTQTPSHQVTQMGQEVILRCVPISNHLYFYWYRQILGQKVEFLVSFYNNEISEKSEIFDDQFSVERPDGSNFTLKIRSTKLEDSAMYFCASSEAEWGLYEQYFGPGTRLTVT.

The chain employs TRBV10-1 and TRBJ2-7, with D possibly being TRBD1 or TRBD2 (5 bases each). Trimming left V 0 bases short and J 3 bases short, with 12 bases between. The germline V gene has CDR1 WNHNN and CDR2 SYGVQD (reference sequence). The length of the CDR3 is 15 residues. CDR3 protein: CASSESTGTDYEQYF. CDR3 nucleotides: TGCGCCAGCAGTGAGTCCACTGGGACCGACTACGAGCAGTACTTC.

This sequence joins TRBV7-9 and TRBJ2-7; D might be TRBD1 (6 bases). Trimming removed 11 bases from V and 4 bases from J, with 24 bases in between. Germline loops: CDR1 SEHNR, CDR2 FQNEAQ (reference sequence). The CDR3 is made up of 15 amino acids. The CDR3 DNA reads as TGTGCCGGTCAACCTGGGGGCCAGGGACGGTACGAGCAGTACTTC. It translates to CAGQPGGQGRYEQYF.

The genes are TRBV24-1 and TRBJ1-1; D uncertain. V gave up 10 bases and J gave up 1 base, with 12 bases separating them. CDR1 KGHDR and CDR2 SFDVKD come from the germline V gene. This CDR3 has 13 amino acids. This CDR3 is CATTSAKNTEAFF. The CDR3, as DNA: TGTGCCACTACCAGTGCCAAGAACACTGAAGCTTTCTTT.

The V and J genes are TRBV7-9 and TRBJ2-7; D is unresolved. This CDR3 region has 12 residues. Germline V gene data show CDR1 as SEHNR and CDR2 as FQNEAQ (reference sequence). The V end lost 11 bases, the J end lost 4 bases, and 15 bases lay between the germline ends. The DNA of the CDR3 is TGTGCCGCGGCAACATACAGTTACGAGCAGTACTTC. Protein: CAAATYSYEQYF.

A few counts support this clonotype. The rearrangement links TRBV2 to TRBJ1-4; D is possibly TRBD1 (5 bases). The length of the CDR3 is 14 residues. Trimming left V 5 bases short and J 1 base short, with 8 bases between. Germline V gene lookup returns CDR1 SNHLY and CDR2 FYNNEI. CDR3 sequence reads: CASSLTVTNEKLFF. Written as DNA, the CDR3 is TGTGCCAGCAGTCTGACAGTAACTAATGAAAAACTGTTTTTT.

This rearrangement joins TRBV9 to TRBJ2-5; 12 bases fit TRBD2. J gave up 2 bases and V 3 bases, and 2 bases lay outside the gene matches. CDR3 length: 15 residues. CDR1 and CDR2 (germline): SGDLS, YYNGEE. The CDR3 nucleotides read TGTGCCAGCAGCGGGGGGACTAGCGGGCAAGAGACCCAGTACTTC. Its translation is CASSGGTSGQETQYF.

As DNA, the CDR3 is TGTGCCATCAGCGTGACAGGGGATGAGGGAGGGACCCAGTACTTC. Translation: CAISVTGDEGGTQYF. The chain links TRBV10-3 to TRBJ2-5; 8 bases are a match to TRBD1. Germline V gene sequence: CDR1 ENHRY, CDR2 SYGVKD. The trim removed 6 bases at V and 7 bases at J, leaving 13 bases unmatched. The CDR3 spans 15 residues.

This clonotype occurred a few times. The rearrangement joins TRBV20-1 to TRBJ2-1, with D unclear. Germline-derived CDR1 and CDR2 are DFQATT and SNEGSKA (reference sequence). CDR3 length equals 12 residues. V was shortened by 2 bases and J by 5 bases, with 7 bases between the two germline ends. CDR3 region: CSARIQDNEQFF. DNA of the CDR3: TGCAGTGCTAGAATCCAGGACAATGAGCAGTTCTTC.

The V call is TRBV7-8, the J call TRBJ2-7; 8 nucleotides align to TRBD2. CDR1 is SGHVS and CDR2 is FQNEAQ in the germline V gene. The trim removed 6 bases at V and 0 bases at J, leaving 7 bases unmatched. CDR3 length: 15 residues. The CDR3: CASRQTSGSSYEQYF. DNA for the CDR3: TGTGCCAGCAGACAAACTAGCGGAAGCTCCTACGAGCAGTACTTC.

The genes are TRBV20-1 and TRBJ2-3; TRBD2 matches at 7 bases. The CDR3 covers 12 residues. CDR1 is DFQATT, CDR2 SNEGSKA, per germline (reference sequence). V lost 5 bases, J lost 3 bases, and 2 bases stayed unmatched. CDR3 in DNA: TGCAGTGCTGGCGGGGGAACAGATACGCAGTATTTT. This encodes CSAGGGTDTQYF.

This clonotype was seen just once. This chain links TRBV7-6 with TRBJ1-2; 7 bases match TRBD1. Germline V CDR1 and CDR2: SGHVS, FNYEAQ. J lost 5 bases, V lost 4 bases, and 7 bases had no gene match. This CDR3 is built from 14 residues. The CDR3 sequence: CASSSFQGEYGYTF. In nucleotides, the CDR3 is TGTGCCAGCAGCTCTTTCCAGGGGGAATATGGCTACACCTTC.

The chain couples TRBV18 to TRBJ2-7; possible D gene TRBD2, 6 bases. Trimming pared 6 bases from V and 2 bases from J, leaving 8 bases between. The CDR3 runs to 12 residues. Germline V gene data show CDR1 as KGHSH and CDR2 as LQKENI. CDR3 sequence (DNA): TGTGCCAGCTCTAGCGGAACCTACGAGCAGTACTTC. This codes for CASSSGTYEQYF.

CDR3 amino acids: CASSFQRTGAPEQYF. The DNA for the CDR3 is TGTGCCAGCAGCTTCCAGAGGACGGGTGCTCCCGAGCAGTACTTC. The V call is TRBV5-5, the J call TRBJ2-7; D is unclear. Germline CDR1 reads SGHKS; CDR2 reads YYEKEE (reference sequence). The CDR3 length is 15 residues. The V end lost 2 bases, the J end lost 6 bases, and 18 bases lay between the germline ends.

V is TRBV14 and J is TRBJ2-3; D assignment may be TRBD1 or TRBD2 (5 bases each). Trimming left V 0 bases short and J 2 bases short, with 18 bases between. The germline gives CDR1 SGHDN, CDR2 FVKESK. The CDR3 contains 18 residues. The CDR3 nucleotides read TGTGCCAGCAGCCAAGATAACGGGACCCCACTCCCCACAGATACGCAGTATTTT. It yields the protein CASSQDNGTPLPTDTQYF.

A word on this clonotype: Germline is not matched at one junction end, which may reflect a read error. The gene calls are TRBV10-3 and TRBJ2-7; weak D call: TRBD1 (5 bases). Germline V gene lookup returns CDR1 ENHRY and CDR2 SYGVKD. The CDR3 loop spans 14 amino acids. The CDR3 region is CAISETRAGNEQYF. CDR3 nucleotides: TGTGCCATCAGTGAGACACGGGCAGGGAACGAGCAGTATTTC.

This clonotype occurred once. CDR3 coding DNA: TGTGCCACCAGTGATGAAGGACAGCAAGAGACCCAGTACTTC. Translation gives CATSDEGQQETQYF. The chain combines TRBV24-1 with TRBJ2-5; perhaps TRBD1 as D (6 bases). In germline, CDR1 is KGHDR, CDR2 SFDVKD. With 3 bases removed from V and 2 bases from J, the gap between germline ends came to 9 bases. The CDR3 extends over 14 amino acids.

The rearrangement joins TRBV20-1 to TRBJ2-7, with D possibly matching TRBD2 (5 bases). There are 14 residues in the CDR3. V lost 0 bases to trimming and J lost 3 bases, with 12 bases between them. The germline V gene has CDR1 DFQATT and CDR2 SNEGSKA (reference sequence). For the CDR3, the DNA is TGCAGTGCTAGAGATCCGCCTAGCTTCTACGAGCAGTACTTC. Protein product: CSARDPPSFYEQYF.

This sequence joins TRBV24-1 and TRBJ1-5; no clear D gene. V was trimmed by 1 base and J by 6 bases, leaving 6 bases between them. Germline V gives CDR1 KGHDR, CDR2 SFDVKD. The CDR3 runs 13 residues. The CDR3 loop reads CATSDLGTQPQHF. DNA of the CDR3: TGTGCCACCAGTGATTTAGGAACTCAGCCCCAGCATTTT.

This clonotype has a count of ten or more. V and J are TRBV20-1 and TRBJ2-1; TRBD2 matches at 7 bases. Germline assignment: CDR1 DFQATT and CDR2 SNEGSKA (reference sequence). The length of the CDR3 is 12 residues. J lost 5 bases, V lost 6 bases, and 4 bases had no gene match. CDR3 region: CSARLADNEQFF. DNA of the CDR3: TGCAGTGCGAGACTAGCCGACAATGAGCAGTTCTTC.

The chain has TRBV10-3 and TRBJ2-7, with D uncertain. This CDR3 has 15 residues. V was clipped by 2 bases and J by 3 bases, with 14 bases between them. Germline V gives CDR1 ENHRY, CDR2 SYGVKD. The CDR3 nucleotides are TGTGCCATCAGTGAGCTAAGCGCCGTCTTCTACGAGCAGTACTTC. Residues: CAISELSAVFYEQYF.

This clonotype was detected a few times. The V and J genes are TRBV29-1 and TRBJ1-1; D ambiguous. The V and J ends lost 4 bases and 8 bases respectively, with 14 bases between them. CDR1 is SQVTM, CDR2 ANQGSEA, per germline. The CDR3 runs 12 residues. This chain's CDR3 is CSVALTGNEAFF. The CDR3 DNA reads as TGCAGCGTTGCTTTGACGGGGAACGAAGCTTTCTTT.

The J gene is TRBJ2-7, the V gene TRBV20-1, with TRBD1 matching 8 bases. The CDR3 loop spans 14 amino acids. Germline CDR1 reads DFQATT; CDR2 reads SNEGSKA (reference sequence). Trimming took 4 bases from V and 2 from J; bases not matched to a gene: 7. Written as DNA, the CDR3 is TGCAGTGCTACTCCCGGGACAGGAGCCTACGAGCAGTACTTC. Translating gives CSATPGTGAYEQYF.

The chain joins TRBV7-9 to TRBJ1-3, with unresolved D. Germline CDR1 is SEHNR and CDR2 is FQNEAQ (reference sequence). This CDR3 spans 15 amino acids. Trimming shortened V by 5 bases and J by 1 base, and 12 bases separated the two germline ends. CDR3 region: CASSATRKSGNTIYF. CDR3 in DNA: TGTGCCAGCAGCGCGACAAGGAAATCTGGAAACACCATATATTTT.